The 10 T cell receptor beta chains below all came from one sample that was sequenced in a study of neurological immune-mediated disorders. TCRdb analysed the 5' RACE reads with MiXCR anew, one entry per CDR3 protein. There are under 85,000 distinct CDR3 sequences in the sample; around 10% occur only once, and about 1.8% lies in the top ten. The sequenced material came from PBMCs. These receptors originate from a man aged 35-49 years in good health.

This clonotype was seen ten or more times. V gene TRBV12-3 or TRBV12-4 combines with J gene TRBJ1-5; D is ambiguous. The V gene lost 3 bases and the J gene lost 0 bases, with 6 bases spanning the gap. This CDR3 spans 14 amino acids. The CDR3 spells CASSFGHSNQPQHF. CDR3 nucleotides: TGTGCCAGCAGTTTTGGGCATAGCAATCAGCCCCAGCATTTT.

This clonotype has ten or more counts. V gene TRBV5-1 combines with J gene TRBJ2-1, with TRBD2 identical over 9 bases. This CDR3 has 17 amino acids. Germline CDR1 is SGHRS and CDR2 is YFSETQ. Trimming cost V 0 bases and J 0 bases; bases outside gene matches: 4. CDR3 in amino acids: CASSLVFSGSSYNEQFF. The CDR3 nucleotides are TGCGCCAGCAGCTTGGTTTTTAGCGGGAGCTCCTACAATGAGCAGTTCTTC.

This clonotype has ten or more counts. The J gene is TRBJ1-2, the V gene TRBV5-8; the D gene is possibly TRBD1 (6 bases). V lost 4 bases, J lost 0 bases, and 19 bases lay in between. The CDR3 loop spans 17 amino acids. Germline V gene sequence: CDR1 SGHTS, CDR2 YDEGEE. This CDR3 is CASSQDRKGLANYGYTF. CDR3 DNA: TGTGCCAGCAGCCAGGACAGAAAAGGCTTAGCTAACTATGGCTACACCTTC.

This clonotype was recorded at least ten times. The chain couples TRBV20-1 to TRBJ2-5, with D perhaps matching TRBD1 or TRBD2 (5 bases each). The V and J ends lost 3 bases and 2 bases respectively, with 7 bases between them. This CDR3 has 12 residues. CDR1 and CDR2 from the germline V gene are DFQATT and SNEGSKA (reference sequence). The CDR3 coding sequence is TGCAGTGCTAGCGGGGCACAAGAGACCCAGTACTTC. Translating gives CSASGAQETQYF.

This clonotype was counted a few times. The chain has TRBV5-1 and TRBJ2-3; tentative D call: TRBD2 (7 bases). This CDR3 spans 15 amino acids. The V gene lost 3 bases and the J gene lost 8 bases, with 19 bases spanning the gap. Germline CDR1 and CDR2: SGHRS and YFSETQ. CDR3 bases: TGCGCCAGCAGCTGGGGGGGGGCCGCAGAAGGTACGCAGTATTTT. Encoded protein: CASSWGGAAEGTQYF.

This clonotype was detected only a few times. The V and J genes are TRBV20-1 and TRBJ2-3, with no clear D. The CDR3 contains 15 residues. Trimming pared 1 base from V and 0 bases from J, leaving 11 bases between. Germline assignment: CDR1 DFQATT and CDR2 SNEGSKA (reference sequence). CDR3 residues: CSARGSLKSTDTQYF. Written as DNA, the CDR3 is TGCAGTGCTAGAGGTAGCTTGAAGAGCACAGATACGCAGTATTTT.

At least ten counts were recorded for this clonotype. The gene calls are TRBV2 and TRBJ2-1; 7 bases match TRBD1. The CDR3 contains 15 residues. Trimming at V came to 4 bases and at J to 1 base, leaving 4 bases not matched to a gene. Germline V lookup: CDR1 SNHLY, CDR2 FYNNEI. The CDR3 sequence is CASSVTTGSYNEQFF. CDR3 DNA: TGTGCCAGCAGTGTAACGACAGGGTCCTACAATGAGCAGTTCTTC.

This clonotype was observed a few times. J is TRBJ2-7 and V is TRBV3-1; the D gene is possibly TRBD1 (6 bases). Germline assignment: CDR1 LGHDT and CDR2 YNNKEL (reference sequence). This CDR3 has 11 residues. Trimming cost V 6 bases and J 4 bases, with 7 bases left between them. This chain's CDR3 is CASRGAYEQYF. CDR3 coding DNA: TGTGCCAGCAGGGGGGCATACGAGCAGTACTTC.

This clonotype showed up many times. The chain combines TRBV19 with TRBJ2-1, with D perhaps TRBD2 (5 bases). This CDR3 has 13 residues. Germline V gene lookup returns CDR1 LNHDA and CDR2 SQIVND (reference sequence). V was clipped by 3 bases and J by 8 bases, with 11 bases between them. Here the CDR3 reads CASSILARDEQFF. CDR3 in DNA: TGTGCCAGTAGTATTCTAGCCCGGGATGAGCAGTTCTTC.

This clonotype showed up many times. The chain carries TRBV20-1 and TRBJ2-2, with 10 nucleotides matching TRBD1. CDR3 length equals 17 residues. V was pared by 0 bases and J by 1 base, with 5 bases of the junction left unmatched. Per germline, CDR1 DFQATT and CDR2 SNEGSKA (reference sequence). The CDR3 coding sequence is TGCAGTGCTAGAGATGCGGACAGGGGGTGGAACACCGGGGAGCTGTTTTTT. Translation gives CSARDADRGWNTGELFF.